The 6 T cell receptor beta chains given below trace back to one sample, sequenced in a study of control samples from healthy donors and cancer patients. Data came from immunoSEQ multiplex PCR; TCRdb stores just in-frame clones and leaves some out. The sample records about 150,000 clones, 85% to 95% being singletons. The specimen sequenced was blood. These receptors all stem from a man aged 40-50 years in good health.

This chain connects TRBV5-1 to TRBJ1-4; 9 positions match TRBD1. The CDR3 totals 18 residues. Germline CDR1 reads SGHRS; CDR2 reads YFSETQ. Unmatched junction bases numbered 10, after V lost 4 bases and J lost 0 bases. The CDR3 is CASSNSGDRAATNEKLFF. The CDR3, as DNA: TGCGCCAGCAGCAATAGTGGGGACAGGGCCGCAACTAATGAAAAACTGTTTTTT.

This chain joins TRBV29-1 and TRBJ2-3; D might be TRBD2 (5 bases). CDR3 size: 13 residues. Looked up from germline, CDR1 is SQVTM and CDR2 is ANQGSEA. Trimming cost V 7 bases and J 1 base, with 12 bases left between them. In DNA form, the CDR3 reads TGCAGCGCAAAGTCCGGGGGCACAGATACGCAGTATTTT. It is translated as CSAKSGGTDTQYF.

The chain uses TRBV6-5 and TRBJ1-1; D gene uncertain. CDR1 is MNHEY and CDR2 is SVGAGI in the germline V gene. Trimming removed 6 bases from V and 0 bases from J, with 2 bases in between. The CDR3 consists of 11 residues. The CDR3 sequence: CASRVNTEAFF. The CDR3 DNA is TGTGCCAGCAGGGTGAACACTGAAGCTTTCTTT.

CDR3 loop: CATSQPTPNTGELFF. In DNA, the CDR3 is TGTGCCACCAGTCAACCCACACCGAACACCGGGGAGCTGTTTTTT. V and J are TRBV24-1 and TRBJ2-2, with D unresolved. The CDR3 runs to 15 residues. Trimming removed 6 bases from V and 0 bases from J, with 10 bases in between. Germline V gives CDR1 KGHDR, CDR2 SFDVKD.

On this clone itself: The same CDR3 is also encoded by other DNA sequences in this sample. The CDR3 reads CASSYTGNQPQHF. CDR3 coding DNA: TGTGCCAGCAGTTACACGGGAAATCAGCCCCAGCATTTT. The chain combines TRBV6-5 with TRBJ1-5; D is unresolved. The CDR3 sequence is 13 residues long. Deletions cut 2 bases from V and 4 bases from J, with 6 bases between. Germline loops: CDR1 MNHEY, CDR2 SVGAGI.

The genes are TRBV6-5 and TRBJ2-1, with D perhaps TRBD2 (5 bases). Germline V CDR1 and CDR2: MNHEY, SVGAGI. The CDR3 covers 11 residues. Trimming left V 4 bases short and J 10 bases short, with 8 bases between. CDR3 loop: CASSFGGEQFF. The CDR3 DNA follows: TGTGCCAGCAGTTTTGGCGGGGAGCAGTTCTTC.